The TCR beta chain under discussion was sequenced for a study of cytomegalovirus exposure and HLA in healthy donors. General study points: Researchers counted 180 or so TCR beta chains as cytomegalovirus-associated. TCR beta sequences numbering around 15,000 were associated with HLA alleles at 0.05 false discovery rate in a later analysis.

The PCR was carried out with 60 Vbeta primers and 13 Jbeta primers. Study processing details: Counted up in a later analysis, unique TCR beta chains came to about 80 million, with around 12 million shared. Here immunoSEQ multiplex PCR was the method, and the copy in TCRdb shows in-frame clones only, minus some. V, J and clone size are those of that table, while D and trimming were read from the DNA. Among 100,000 to 150,000 clones listed, over 75% were seen once. The CDR3 contains 15 residues. Germline V gives CDR1 SGHTA, CDR2 FQGNSA. Trimming stripped 5 bases from V and 0 bases from J, with 11 bases between. Worth noting for this clone: Its target is unknown.

Sequenced material: PBMCs. This clonotype originated in a male donor in good health and CMV-seropositive. The chain joins TRBV7-2 to TRBJ1-3; D ambiguous. CDR3 DNA: TGTGCCAGCAGCCAGGCCCCCGGCTCTGGAAACACCATATATTTT. This gives the protein CASSQAPGSGNTIYF.